The next 16 T cell receptor beta chains were all read from a single sample in a study of T cell responses to AZD1222 COVID-19 vaccine. Libraries were prepared by immunoSEQ multiplex PCR; TCRdb keeps only in-frame clonotypes and omits some of them. The profile shows around 150,000 clones, around 94% of them singletons. The sequences come from peripheral blood, collected on day 0 of AZD1222 vaccination. The receptor set was obtained from an adult in good health.

The J gene is TRBJ1-4, the V gene TRBV28, with unresolved D. This CDR3 is built from 12 residues. Germline V gene lookup returns CDR1 MDHEN and CDR2 SYDVKM. V lost 3 bases and J lost 8, with 7 bases in between. CDR3 residues: CASSLLEEKLFF. CDR3 nucleotides: TGTGCCAGCAGTTTGCTGGAAGAAAAACTGTTTTTT.

This chain connects TRBV7-2 to TRBJ2-7; D gene uncertain. This CDR3 has 15 residues. Germline CDR1 reads SGHTA; CDR2 reads FQGNSA. Trimming cost V 4 bases and J 0 bases, with 13 bases left between them. As DNA, the CDR3 is TGTGCCAGCAGCTCCCCAAGGTCCAGCTCCTACGAGCAGTACTTC. It codes for CASSSPRSSSYEQYF.

The chain joins TRBV28 to TRBJ1-1, with D tentatively TRBD1 (6 bases). CDR1 and CDR2 from the germline V gene are MDHEN and SYDVKM. This CDR3 is 13 amino acids long. The germline V and J ends were trimmed by 7 bases and 5 bases, with 14 bases remaining between them. Here the CDR3 DNA reads TGTGCCAGCACGACAGGCCTTTGGACTGAAGCTTTCTTT. It is translated as CASTTGLWTEAFF.

The chain is built from TRBV30 and TRBJ1-3; possible D gene TRBD1, 5 bases. The V end lost 3 bases, the J end lost 5 bases, and 20 bases lay between the germline ends. The CDR3 totals 16 residues. Germline loops: CDR1 GTSNPN, CDR2 SVGIG (reference sequence). The CDR3 loop is CAWSKYGGRSRNTIYF. The DNA of the CDR3 is TGTGCCTGGAGCAAATACGGGGGTCGTTCGAGAAACACCATATATTTT. The full variable domain, rest sourced from reference TRBV30 and TRBJ1-3, is SQTIHQWPATLVQPVGSPLSLECTVEGTSNPNLYWYRQAAGRGLQLLFYSVGIGQISSEVPQNLSASRPQDRQFILSSKKLLLSDSGFYLCAWSKYGGRSRNTIYFGEGSWLTVV.

This chain links TRBV27 with TRBJ1-2; D remains ambiguous. The germline gives CDR1 MNHEY, CDR2 SMNVEV (reference sequence). Deletions cut 3 bases from V and 1 base from J, with 6 bases between. The CDR3 extends over 13 amino acids. The CDR3: CASSFRNNYGYTF. The CDR3 DNA follows: TGTGCCAGCAGTTTCAGGAATAACTATGGCTACACCTTC.

The chain is built from TRBV14 and TRBJ2-7; 10 positions match TRBD1. Looked up from germline, CDR1 is SGHDN and CDR2 is FVKESK. Trimming took 3 bases from V and 1 from J; bases not matched to a gene: 9. The CDR3 spans 17 residues. In nucleotides, the CDR3 is TGTGCCAGCAGCCACGCCCTGGGACAGGGGCTTTCCTACGAGCAGTACTTC. Residues: CASSHALGQGLSYEQYF.

The rearrangement uses TRBV6-1 and TRBJ1-1, with D maybe TRBD1 (5 bases). The V and J ends lost 1 base and 11 bases respectively, with 14 bases between them. The CDR3 has 13 amino acids. Germline CDR1 and CDR2: MNHNS and SASEGT. CDR3 loop: CASSEVRGRAAFF. CDR3 in DNA: TGTGCCAGCAGTGAAGTTCGGGGCCGCGCGGCTTTCTTT.

This clone was seen just once. For the CDR3, the DNA is TGTGCCAGTAGTATGGGGCTAGCGGGAGGGCCAACCCCATACGAGCAGTACTTC. It yields the protein CASSMGLAGGPTPYEQYF. The chain recombines TRBV19 with TRBJ2-7; 12 bases align to TRBD2. Germline CDR1 is LNHDA and CDR2 is SQIVND (reference sequence). The CDR3 contains 18 residues. V lost 3 bases to trimming and J lost 4 bases; unmatched junction nucleotides: 13.

The chain joins TRBV7-8 to TRBJ1-2; D unresolved. Germline V lookup: CDR1 SGHVS, CDR2 FQNEAQ. The CDR3 length is 14 residues. V was pared by 5 bases and J by 8 bases, with 18 bases between. The CDR3 sequence: CASSPDRGSWGYTF. The CDR3 DNA follows: TGTGCCAGCAGCCCAGATCGGGGTTCGTGGGGCTACACCTTC.

This chain links TRBV5-1 with TRBJ1-1; D gene unclear. The CDR3 loop spans 13 amino acids. The germline V gene has CDR1 SGHRS and CDR2 YFSETQ. The V gene lost 6 bases and the J gene lost 1 base, with 10 bases spanning the gap. CDR3 DNA: TGCGCCAGCACTGGACTACAGAACACTGAAGCTTTCTTT. Translating gives CASTGLQNTEAFF.

J is TRBJ2-7 and V is TRBV7-2; D is unresolved. There are 13 residues in the CDR3. Per the germline V gene, CDR1 is SGHTA and CDR2 is FQGNSA. V dropped 7 bases and J dropped 2 bases, with 12 bases sitting between them. The CDR3 loop reads CASTFSPTYEQYF. CDR3 coding DNA: TGTGCCAGCACCTTTTCCCCCACCTACGAGCAGTACTTC.

The J gene is TRBJ1-2, the V gene TRBV6-2 or TRBV6-3, with 7 positions matching TRBD1. V lost 4 bases and J lost 7; bases outside the gene matches: 9. The CDR3 has 14 residues. Per germline, CDR1 MNHEY and CDR2 SVGEGT. The CDR3 loop is CASSSPGDRAGYTF. Here the CDR3 DNA reads TGTGCCAGCAGTTCGCCGGGGGACAGAGCTGGCTACACCTTC.

The chain is built from TRBV7-9 and TRBJ2-5, with D unclear. V dropped 3 bases and J dropped 3 bases, with 8 bases sitting between them. The CDR3 consists of 13 residues. Germline lookup yields CDR1 SEHNR and CDR2 FQNEAQ (reference sequence). CDR3 loop: CASSLNSEETQYF. CDR3 DNA: TGTGCCAGCAGCTTGAACAGCGAAGAGACCCAGTACTTC.

The V call is TRBV20-1, the J call TRBJ1-2; D gene ambiguous. CDR3 size: 10 residues. V lost 2 bases to trimming and J lost 11 bases, with 9 bases between them. Germline values: CDR1 DFQATT, CDR2 SNEGSKA (reference sequence). The CDR3 DNA sequence: TGCAGTGCTAGAACTGAAGGGTACACCTTC. It yields the protein CSARTEGYTF.

The chain couples TRBV3-1 (or the pseudogene TRBV3-2) to TRBJ1-2; D gene uncertain. The CDR3 has 12 residues. V was shortened by 2 bases and J by 4 bases, with 5 bases between the two germline ends. CDR1 is LGHDT, CDR2 YNNKEL, per germline (reference sequence). CDR3 sequence: CASSQQSYGYTF. CDR3 in DNA: TGTGCCAGCAGCCAACAGTCCTATGGCTACACCTTC.

The chain employs TRBV7-9 and TRBJ1-1; weak D call: TRBD1 (6 bases). The CDR3 is made up of 12 amino acids. Deletions cut 8 bases from V and 4 bases from J, with 11 bases between. Germline V gene data show CDR1 as SEHNR and CDR2 as FQNEAQ (reference sequence). CDR3 region: CASRQGFTEAFF. The CDR3 coding sequence is TGTGCCAGCCGCCAGGGGTTCACTGAAGCTTTCTTT.